This record looks at one T cell receptor (beta chain) sequence and its context. Its antigen has not been determined. No base qualities exist here, and no much larger clone lies one base off it. The entire isolated RNA was reverse transcribed using the High Capacity cDNA Reverse Transcription Kit, and thus expressed TCRB transcripts were sequenced. Deep immunoSEQ sequencing was applied to naive, central memory and regulatory T cell samples, giving an average of approximately 3.8 million total reads per sample. Sorted cells were lysed in RLT buffer and RNA was extracted with DNase-treated RNeasy Micro or Mini kits, depending on cell number. To prevent cross-contamination, every cell subset was processed on its own, while patient and healthy donor samples were processed together. TCRB sequences were amplified from cDNA with the immunoSEQ multiplex PCR, producing 87-bp fragments spanning the CDR3 region. The amplicons were sequenced using the Illumina HiSeq platform. The original methods were these. PCR bias was computationally corrected using synthetic template baselines, reads within Hamming distance 2 were collapsed, and singletons that could not be merged were discarded. Reads were aligned against IMGT to assign V, D and J genes, CDR3 length and insertions or deletions at six rearrangement sites. Clonotype counts were normalized to sorted cell number within each subset before computing true diversity and Gini coefficients with the tcR R package. Repertoire sharing was quantified using the overlap coefficient calculated on TCRB nucleotide sequences. TCRdb obtained this table from immuneACCESS and retained in-frame rearrangements with V and J assigned. These tables miss some clones; where compared with another copy, unresolved V genes account for less than half of the shortfall, and the remainder is unexplained. V, J and clone size are taken as reported in that table, and D and trimming were inferred from the DNA itself. The sample records about 200,000 clones, roughly a tenth of which are singletons. Jointly, the top ten make up 1% to 1.5% of the sample.

Each donor gave one peripheral blood draw, around 0.12 L on average, collected into heparinised tubes. Using a panel that included CD45RO, CCR7, CD25, CD127, CD95 and CD27, naive, central memory, regulatory and stem cell-like memory CD4+ T cells were sorted on a BD FACSAria II. All sorted populations exceeded 95% purity. Right away, PBMCs were isolated by Lymphoprep density gradient centrifugation and were stained directly, with no culture step. To minimize batch effects, samples were stained and sorted in pairs, one healthy donor with one patient per experiment. The entry originates in a study of beta chain features in type 1 diabetes (dated by TCRdb to the late 2010s). Background for the entire study: Mean age, gender distribution, total cell number and subset yield were not different between patients and healthy donors. Across all samples, some 100,000,000 sorted cells were examined, and cell number per subset correlated strongly with RNA yield. In the study, recently diagnosed type 1 diabetes patients and matched healthy donors were compared on the TCRB repertoires of their sorted circulating CD4+ T cell subsets. Whereas all 30 or so donors provided naive and central memory subsets, regulatory and stem cell-like memory subsets were isolated from just 8 patients and about 8 healthy donors.

On the study overall, not on this receptor specifically: Type 1 diabetes patients showed a moderate but significant shortening of TCRB CDR3 length in all four CD4+ subsets. Naive, central memory and regulatory TCRB repertoires appeared more similar among patients than among healthy donors. Because cDNA was sequenced instead of genomic DNA, activated cells with high expression could be over-represented, although the groups did not differ in activation or CD3 levels. Because the HLA sub-analyses included only small numbers of individuals, any influence of HLA type on TCRB rearrangement was left unresolved. At VDJ recombination sites, type 1 diabetes patients had fewer insertions and more deleted nucleotides, which implies abnormalities in thymic rearrangement. PCR may preferentially amplify shorter templates, but because patient and control samples were amplified and corrected together, any resulting skew would affect both groups equally.

The sample comprised central memory CD4+ T cells from blood. The sequence was collected from a young man in good health.

The DNA reads TGTGCCAGCAGTTTTCAAGGGGAAGGGGGCAGCCAGAACTATGGCTACACCTTC. This encodes CASSFQGEGGSQNYGYTF. Here the chain combines TRBV25-1 and TRBJ1-2; a stretch of 7 junction bases matches TRBD1. The germline V gene specifies MGHDK as CDR1 and SYGVNS as CDR2. The germline V end is reduced by 5 bases and the J end by 2 bases; junction bases left unmatched: 17. CDR3 length: 18 amino acids, cysteine to phenylalanine. CDR3 DNA only is kept here, 54 bases in frame from base 1.